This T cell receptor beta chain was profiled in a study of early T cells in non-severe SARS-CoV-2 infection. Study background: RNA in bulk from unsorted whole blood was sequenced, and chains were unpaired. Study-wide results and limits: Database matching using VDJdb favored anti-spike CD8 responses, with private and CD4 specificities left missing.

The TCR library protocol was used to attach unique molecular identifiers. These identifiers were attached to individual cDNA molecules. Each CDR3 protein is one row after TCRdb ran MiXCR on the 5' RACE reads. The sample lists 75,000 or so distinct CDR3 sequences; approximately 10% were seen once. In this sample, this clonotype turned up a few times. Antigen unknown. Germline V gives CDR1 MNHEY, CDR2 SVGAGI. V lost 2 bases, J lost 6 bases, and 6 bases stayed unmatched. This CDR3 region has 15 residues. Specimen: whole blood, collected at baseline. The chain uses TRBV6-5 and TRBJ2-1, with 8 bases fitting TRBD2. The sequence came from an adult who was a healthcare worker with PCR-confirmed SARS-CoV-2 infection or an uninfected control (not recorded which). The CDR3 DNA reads TGTGCCAGCAGTTACGTCGGGGGGGCGTCCAATGAGCAGTTCTTC. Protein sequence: CASSYVGGASNEQFF.